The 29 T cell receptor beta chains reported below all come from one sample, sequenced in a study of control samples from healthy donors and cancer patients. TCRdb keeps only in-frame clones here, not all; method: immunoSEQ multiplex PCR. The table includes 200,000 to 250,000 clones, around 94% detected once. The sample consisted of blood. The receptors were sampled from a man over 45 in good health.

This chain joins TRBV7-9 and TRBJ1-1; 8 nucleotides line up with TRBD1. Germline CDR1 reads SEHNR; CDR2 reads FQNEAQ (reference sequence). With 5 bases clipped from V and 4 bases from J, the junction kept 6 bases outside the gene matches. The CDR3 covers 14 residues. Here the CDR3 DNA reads TGTGCCAGCAGCCCGATAACAGGGGGCACTGAAGCTTTCTTT. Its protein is CASSPITGGTEAFF.

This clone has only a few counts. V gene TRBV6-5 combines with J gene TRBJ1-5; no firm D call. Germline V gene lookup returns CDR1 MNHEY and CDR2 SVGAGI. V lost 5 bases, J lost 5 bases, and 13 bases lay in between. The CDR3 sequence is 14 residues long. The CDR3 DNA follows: TGTGCCAGCAGTCCCGGGTCAAATTATCAGCCCCAGCATTTT. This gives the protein CASSPGSNYQPQHF.

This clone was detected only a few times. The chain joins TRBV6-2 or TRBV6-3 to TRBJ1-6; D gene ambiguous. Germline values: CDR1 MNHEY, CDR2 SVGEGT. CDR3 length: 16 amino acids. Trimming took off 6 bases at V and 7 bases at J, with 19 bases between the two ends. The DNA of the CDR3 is TGTGCCAGCAGCCCTCTAGCTCTGTCCGGAAATTCACCCCTCCACTTT. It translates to CASSPLALSGNSPLHF.

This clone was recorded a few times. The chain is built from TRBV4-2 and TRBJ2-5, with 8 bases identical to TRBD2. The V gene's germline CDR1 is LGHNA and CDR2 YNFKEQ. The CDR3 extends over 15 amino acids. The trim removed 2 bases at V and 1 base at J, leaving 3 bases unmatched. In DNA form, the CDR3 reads TGTGCCAGCAGCCAAACCGGGGGGGCCCAAGAGACCCAGTACTTC. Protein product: CASSQTGGAQETQYF.

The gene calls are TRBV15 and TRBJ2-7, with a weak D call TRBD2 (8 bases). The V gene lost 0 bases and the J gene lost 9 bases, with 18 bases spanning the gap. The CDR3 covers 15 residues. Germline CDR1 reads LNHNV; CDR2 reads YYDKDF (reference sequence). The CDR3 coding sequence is TGTGCCACCAGCAGAGAAACCGGACAGGCGGGGGGGCAGTACTTC. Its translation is CATSRETGQAGGQYF.

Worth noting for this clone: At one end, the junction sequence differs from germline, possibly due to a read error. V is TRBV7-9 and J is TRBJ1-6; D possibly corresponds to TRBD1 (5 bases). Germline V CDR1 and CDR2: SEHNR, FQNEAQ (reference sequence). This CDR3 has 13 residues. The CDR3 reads CASREGWNSPFHF. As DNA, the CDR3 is TGTGCCAGCAGGGAGGGGTGGAATTCACCCTTCCACTTT.

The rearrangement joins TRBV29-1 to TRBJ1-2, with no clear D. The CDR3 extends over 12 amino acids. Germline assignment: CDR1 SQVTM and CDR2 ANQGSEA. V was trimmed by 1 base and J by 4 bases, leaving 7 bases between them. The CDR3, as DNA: TGCAGCGTTGAAGGCGGCACCTATGGCTACACCTTC. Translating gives CSVEGGTYGYTF.

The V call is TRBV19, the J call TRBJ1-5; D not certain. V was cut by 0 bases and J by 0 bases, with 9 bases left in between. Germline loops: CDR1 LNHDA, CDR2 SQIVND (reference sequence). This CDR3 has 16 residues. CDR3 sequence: CASSIDSPPSNQPQHF. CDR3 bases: TGTGCCAGTAGTATAGATAGCCCACCTAGCAATCAGCCCCAGCATTTT.

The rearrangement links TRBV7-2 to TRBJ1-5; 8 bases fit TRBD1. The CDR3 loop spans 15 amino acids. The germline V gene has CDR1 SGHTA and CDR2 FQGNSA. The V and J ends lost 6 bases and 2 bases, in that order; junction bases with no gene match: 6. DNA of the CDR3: TGTGCCAGCAGATCGGACAGGGAGGGCAATCAGCCCCAGCATTTT. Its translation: CASRSDREGNQPQHF.

The CDR3 region is CASSSGFLTDTQYF. Written as DNA, the CDR3 is TGTGCCAGCAGCTCGGGGTTTTTGACAGATACGCAGTATTTT. This chain links TRBV7-9 with TRBJ2-3; TRBD2 is a possible D gene (5 bases). The CDR3 extends over 14 amino acids. The germline gives CDR1 SEHNR, CDR2 FQNEAQ (reference sequence). Trimming removed 4 bases from V and 3 bases from J, with 11 bases in between.

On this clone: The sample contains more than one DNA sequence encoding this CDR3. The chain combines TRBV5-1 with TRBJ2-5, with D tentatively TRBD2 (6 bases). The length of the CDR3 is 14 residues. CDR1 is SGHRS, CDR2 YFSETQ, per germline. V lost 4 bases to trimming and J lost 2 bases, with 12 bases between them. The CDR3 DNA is TGCGCCAGCAGCCTCGGGGGAATACAAGAGACCCAGTACTTC. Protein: CASSLGGIQETQYF.

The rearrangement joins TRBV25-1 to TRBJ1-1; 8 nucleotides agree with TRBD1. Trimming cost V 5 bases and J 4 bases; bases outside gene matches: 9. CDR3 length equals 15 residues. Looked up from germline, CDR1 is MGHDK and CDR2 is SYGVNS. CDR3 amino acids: CASSSNGQGGTEAFF. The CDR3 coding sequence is TGTGCCAGCAGTTCCAACGGACAGGGCGGCACTGAAGCTTTCTTT.

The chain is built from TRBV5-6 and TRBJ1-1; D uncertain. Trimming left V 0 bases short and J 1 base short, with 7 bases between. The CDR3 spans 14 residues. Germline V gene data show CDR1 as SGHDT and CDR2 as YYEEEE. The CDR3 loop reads CASSLVRENTEAFF. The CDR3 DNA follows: TGTGCCAGCAGCTTGGTTCGGGAGAACACTGAAGCTTTCTTT.

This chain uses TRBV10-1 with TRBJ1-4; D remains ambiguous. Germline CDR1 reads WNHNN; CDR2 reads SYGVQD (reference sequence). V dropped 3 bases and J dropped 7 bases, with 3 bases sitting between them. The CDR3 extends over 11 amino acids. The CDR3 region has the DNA TGCGCCAGCAGTGAAGGTGAAAAACTGTTTTTT. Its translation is CASSEGEKLFF.

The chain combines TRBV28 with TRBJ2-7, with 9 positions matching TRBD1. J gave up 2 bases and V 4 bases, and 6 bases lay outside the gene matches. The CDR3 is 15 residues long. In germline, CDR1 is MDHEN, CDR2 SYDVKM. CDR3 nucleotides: TGTGCCAGCAGTTCCACGGACAGGGGACCCTACGAGCAGTACGTC. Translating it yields CASSSTDRGPYEQYV.

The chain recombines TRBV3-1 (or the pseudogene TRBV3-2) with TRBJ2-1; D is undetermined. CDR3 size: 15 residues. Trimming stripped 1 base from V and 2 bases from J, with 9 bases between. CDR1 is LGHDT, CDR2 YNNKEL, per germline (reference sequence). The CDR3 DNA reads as TGTGCCAGCAGCCAAGGGGTCGCCACCTACAATGAGCAGTTCTTC. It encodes CASSQGVATYNEQFF.

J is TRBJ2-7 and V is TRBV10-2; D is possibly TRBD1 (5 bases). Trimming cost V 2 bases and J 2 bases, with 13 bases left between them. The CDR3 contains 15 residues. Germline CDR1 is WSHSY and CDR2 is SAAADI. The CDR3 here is CASSEGAADTYEQYV. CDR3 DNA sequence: TGCGCCAGCAGTGAGGGGGCCGCGGATACCTACGAGCAGTACGTC.

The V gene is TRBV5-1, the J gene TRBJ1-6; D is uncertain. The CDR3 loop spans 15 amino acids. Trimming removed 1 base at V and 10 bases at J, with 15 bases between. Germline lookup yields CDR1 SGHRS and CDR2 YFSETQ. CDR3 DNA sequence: TGCGCCAGCAGCTTGAATAGGGAGACTGGCTCACCCCTCCACTTT. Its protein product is CASSLNRETGSPLHF.

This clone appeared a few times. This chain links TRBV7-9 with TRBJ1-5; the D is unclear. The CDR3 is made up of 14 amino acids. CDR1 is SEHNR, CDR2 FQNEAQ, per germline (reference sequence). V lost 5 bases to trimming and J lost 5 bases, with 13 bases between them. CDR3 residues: CASSPAEGHQPQHF. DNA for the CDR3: TGTGCCAGCAGCCCCGCGGAGGGCCATCAGCCCCAGCATTTT.

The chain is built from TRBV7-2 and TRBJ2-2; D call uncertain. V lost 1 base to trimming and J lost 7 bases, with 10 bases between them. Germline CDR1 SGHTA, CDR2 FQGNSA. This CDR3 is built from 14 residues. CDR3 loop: CASSLVSRLGELFF. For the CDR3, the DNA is TGTGCCAGCAGCTTAGTCTCCAGACTCGGGGAGCTGTTTTTT.

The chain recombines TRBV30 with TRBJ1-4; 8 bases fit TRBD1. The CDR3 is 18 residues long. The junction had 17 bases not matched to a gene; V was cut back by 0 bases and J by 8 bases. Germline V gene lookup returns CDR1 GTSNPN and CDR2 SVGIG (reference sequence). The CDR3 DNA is TGTGCCTGGAGTGTATATGGACAGGGAACAGTTAACTCAGAAAAACTGTTTTTT. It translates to CAWSVYGQGTVNSEKLFF.

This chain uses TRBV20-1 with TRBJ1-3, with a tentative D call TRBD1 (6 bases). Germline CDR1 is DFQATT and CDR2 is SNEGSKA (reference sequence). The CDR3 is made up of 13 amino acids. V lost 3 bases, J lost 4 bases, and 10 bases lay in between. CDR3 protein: CSASSGVGNTIYF. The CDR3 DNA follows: TGCAGTGCTAGTTCAGGGGTGGGAAACACCATATATTTT.

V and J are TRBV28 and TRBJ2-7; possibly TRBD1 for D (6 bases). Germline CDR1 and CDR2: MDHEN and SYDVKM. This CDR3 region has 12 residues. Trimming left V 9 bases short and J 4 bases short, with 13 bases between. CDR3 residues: CASTGLIYEQYF. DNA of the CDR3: TGTGCCAGTACAGGGTTGATTTACGAGCAGTACTTC.

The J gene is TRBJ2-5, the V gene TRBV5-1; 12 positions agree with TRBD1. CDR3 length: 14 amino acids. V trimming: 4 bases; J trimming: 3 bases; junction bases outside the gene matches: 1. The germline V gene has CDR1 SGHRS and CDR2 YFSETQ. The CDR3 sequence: CASSGTGGKETQYF. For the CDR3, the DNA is TGCGCCAGCAGCGGGACAGGGGGCAAAGAGACCCAGTACTTC.

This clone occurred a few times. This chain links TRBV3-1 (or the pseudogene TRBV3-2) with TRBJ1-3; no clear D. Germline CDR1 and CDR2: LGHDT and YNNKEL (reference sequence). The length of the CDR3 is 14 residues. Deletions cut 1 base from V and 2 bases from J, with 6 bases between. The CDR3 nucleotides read TGTGCCAGCAGCCAAGGAGGCACTGGAAACACCATATATTTT. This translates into CASSQGGTGNTIYF.

The CDR3 sequence: CASSYPLEGADQPQHF. The CDR3, as DNA: TGTGCCAGCAGTTACCCCCTGGAAGGCGCGGATCAGCCCCAGCATTTT. The J gene is TRBJ1-5, the V gene TRBV6-5; no reliable D call. There are 16 residues in the CDR3. V lost 2 bases to trimming and J lost 5 bases, with 16 bases between them. Germline loops: CDR1 MNHEY, CDR2 SVGAGI.

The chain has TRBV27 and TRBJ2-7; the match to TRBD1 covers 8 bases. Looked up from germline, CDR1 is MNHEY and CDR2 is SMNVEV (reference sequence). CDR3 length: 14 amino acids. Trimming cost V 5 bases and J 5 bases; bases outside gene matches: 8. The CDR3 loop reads CASSRLDRANEQYF. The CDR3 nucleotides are TGTGCCAGCAGTAGGTTGGACAGGGCGAACGAGCAGTACTTC.

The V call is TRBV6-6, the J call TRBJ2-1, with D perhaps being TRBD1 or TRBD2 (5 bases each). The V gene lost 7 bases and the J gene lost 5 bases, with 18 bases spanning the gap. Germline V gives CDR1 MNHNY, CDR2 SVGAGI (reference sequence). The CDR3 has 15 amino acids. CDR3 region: CASKKGQAVNNEQFF. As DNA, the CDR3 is TGTGCCAGCAAGAAGGGGCAAGCGGTGAACAATGAGCAGTTCTTC.

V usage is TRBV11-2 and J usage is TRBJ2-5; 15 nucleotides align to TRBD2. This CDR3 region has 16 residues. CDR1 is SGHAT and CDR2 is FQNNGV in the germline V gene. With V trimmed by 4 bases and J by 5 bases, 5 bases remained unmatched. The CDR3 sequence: CASSSRTSGGAETQYF. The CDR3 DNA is TGTGCCAGCAGCTCCAGGACTAGCGGGGGGGCGGAGACCCAGTACTTC.